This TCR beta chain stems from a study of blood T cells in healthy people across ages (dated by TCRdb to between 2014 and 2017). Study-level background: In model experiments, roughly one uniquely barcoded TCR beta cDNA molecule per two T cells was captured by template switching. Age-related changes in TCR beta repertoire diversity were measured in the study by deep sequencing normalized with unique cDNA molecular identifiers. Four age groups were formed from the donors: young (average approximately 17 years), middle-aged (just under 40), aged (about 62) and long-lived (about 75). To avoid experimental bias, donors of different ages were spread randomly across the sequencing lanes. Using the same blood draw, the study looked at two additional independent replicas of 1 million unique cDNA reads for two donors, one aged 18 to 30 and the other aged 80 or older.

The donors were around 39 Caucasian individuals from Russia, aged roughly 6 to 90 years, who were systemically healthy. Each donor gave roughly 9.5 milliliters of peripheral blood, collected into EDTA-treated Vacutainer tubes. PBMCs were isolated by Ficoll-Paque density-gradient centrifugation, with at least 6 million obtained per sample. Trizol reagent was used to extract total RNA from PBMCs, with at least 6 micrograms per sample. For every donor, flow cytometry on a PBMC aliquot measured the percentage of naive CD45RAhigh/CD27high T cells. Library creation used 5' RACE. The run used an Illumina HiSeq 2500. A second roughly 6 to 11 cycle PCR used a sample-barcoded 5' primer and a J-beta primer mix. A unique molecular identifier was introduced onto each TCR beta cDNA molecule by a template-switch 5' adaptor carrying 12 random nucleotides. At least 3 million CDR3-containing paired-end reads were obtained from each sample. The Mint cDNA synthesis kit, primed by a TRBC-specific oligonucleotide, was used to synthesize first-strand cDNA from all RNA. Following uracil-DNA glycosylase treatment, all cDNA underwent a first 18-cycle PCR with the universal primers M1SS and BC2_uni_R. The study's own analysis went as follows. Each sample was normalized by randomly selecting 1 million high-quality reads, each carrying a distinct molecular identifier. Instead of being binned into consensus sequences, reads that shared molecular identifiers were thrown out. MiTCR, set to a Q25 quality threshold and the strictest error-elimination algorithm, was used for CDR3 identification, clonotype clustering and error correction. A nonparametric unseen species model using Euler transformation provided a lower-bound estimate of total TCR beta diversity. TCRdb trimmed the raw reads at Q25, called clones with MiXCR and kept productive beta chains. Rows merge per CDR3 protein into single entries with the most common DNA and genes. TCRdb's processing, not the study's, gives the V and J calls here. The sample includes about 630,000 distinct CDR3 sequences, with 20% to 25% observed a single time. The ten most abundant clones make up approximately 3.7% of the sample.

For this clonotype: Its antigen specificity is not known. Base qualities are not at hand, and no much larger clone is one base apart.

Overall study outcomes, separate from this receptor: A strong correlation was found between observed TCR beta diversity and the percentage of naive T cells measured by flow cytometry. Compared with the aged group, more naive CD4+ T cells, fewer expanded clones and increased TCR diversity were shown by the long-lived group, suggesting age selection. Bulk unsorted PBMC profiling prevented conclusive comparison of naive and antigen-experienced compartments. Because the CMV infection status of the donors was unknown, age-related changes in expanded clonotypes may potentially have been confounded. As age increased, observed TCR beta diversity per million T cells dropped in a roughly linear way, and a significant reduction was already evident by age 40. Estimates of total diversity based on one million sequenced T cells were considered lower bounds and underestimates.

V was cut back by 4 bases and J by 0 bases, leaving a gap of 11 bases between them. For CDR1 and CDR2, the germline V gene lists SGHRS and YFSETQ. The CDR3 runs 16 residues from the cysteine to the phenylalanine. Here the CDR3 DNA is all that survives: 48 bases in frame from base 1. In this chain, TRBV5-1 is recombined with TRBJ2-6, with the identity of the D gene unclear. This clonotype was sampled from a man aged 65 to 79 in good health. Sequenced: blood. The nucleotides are TGCGCCAGCAGCCCCTCGTGGCCCTCTGGGGCCAACGTCCTGACTTTC. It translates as CASSPSWPSGANVLTF.